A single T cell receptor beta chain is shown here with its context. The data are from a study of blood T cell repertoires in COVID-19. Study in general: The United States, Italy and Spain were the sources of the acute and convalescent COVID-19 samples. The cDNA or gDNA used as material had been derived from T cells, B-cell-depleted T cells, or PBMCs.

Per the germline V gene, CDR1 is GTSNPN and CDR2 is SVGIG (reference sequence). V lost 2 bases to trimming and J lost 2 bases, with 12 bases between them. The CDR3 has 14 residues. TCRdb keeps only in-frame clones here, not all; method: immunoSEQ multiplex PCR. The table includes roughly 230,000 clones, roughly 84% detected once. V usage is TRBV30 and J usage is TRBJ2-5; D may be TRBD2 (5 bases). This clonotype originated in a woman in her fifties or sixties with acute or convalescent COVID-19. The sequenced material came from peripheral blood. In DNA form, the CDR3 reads TGTGCCTGGAGTCAGTCTAGCTCTCAAGAGACCCAGTACTTC. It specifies CAWSQSSSQETQYF.